This T cell receptor beta chain appears in the sequencing data of a study of T cells expressing NK-cell markers. From its re-call of the 5' RACE reads, TCRdb lists each CDR3 protein once, without DNA. Recorded here are 350,000 to 450,000 distinct CDR3 sequences; the top ten clones represent roughly 5.2%. The CDR3 contains 19 residues. What was sequenced was blood T cells: a sorted CD56 or NKG2C T cell subset, CD4+ or CD8+ T cells, or bulk PBMC T cells (not recorded which). The chain carries TRBV21-1 and TRBJ1-2; the D call of TRBD1 rests on TCRdb alone, since no DNA is present to check it. TRBV21-1 is designated a pseudogene. The receptor's source is a man aged 18-75 years in good health. CDR3 amino acids: CASSKAGKPTPLHNYGYTF.